This T cell receptor beta chain was recovered during a study of T cell responses to AZD1222 COVID-19 vaccine. CDR1 and CDR2 (germline): SNHLY, FYNNEI. The CDR3 runs 16 residues. V was clipped by 6 bases and J by 8 bases; unmatched bases: 16. Clones were sequenced by immunoSEQ multiplex PCR, and TCRdb holds only the in-frame ones, with some missing. Of over 150,000 clones detected, 90% appear once; the ten largest clones hold around 1.5%. This receptor was identified in an adult in good health. This chain connects TRBV2 to TRBJ1-2, with 9 bases lining up with TRBD1. The specimen comprised peripheral blood, sampled on day 0 of AZD1222 vaccination. CDR3 in amino acids: CASSPSETTGGRGYTF. In DNA form, the CDR3 reads TGTGCCAGCAGCCCGTCAGAAACTACAGGGGGCCGGGGCTACACCTTC.